This TCR beta chain was documented in a study of cytomegalovirus exposure and HLA in healthy donors. Study conclusions and caveats: Cytomegalovirus association was assigned to 170 or so TCR beta chains. Most of the CMV-associated TCR beta chains (in a later analysis) appeared to be HLA-restricted.

About this clone itself: The antigen is undetermined.

Both 60 Vbeta primers and 13 Jbeta primers went into the PCR. Authors' data handling: A later analysis tallied about 80 million unique TCR beta chains, roughly 11 million of them shared. The table came from immunoSEQ multiplex PCR; TCRdb's copy has only in-frame clones and leaves some out. The V and J calls and clone size were taken over from that table, and D and trimming were inferred from the DNA. Seen here are tens of thousands of clones, about a tenth observed once, and the top ten hold about 24%. The CDR3 sequence is 12 residues long. Germline CDR1 and CDR2: SGHVS and FNYEAQ. V was clipped by 6 bases and J by 5 bases; unmatched bases: 3.

Material: PBMCs. The TCR sequence derives from a man aged 60 to 69 in good health and CMV-seropositive. The rearrangement uses TRBV7-6 and TRBJ2-7; TRBD1 agrees at 8 bases. The CDR3, as DNA: TGTGCCAGCAGTCAGGGGGCAAACGAGCAGTACTTC. Encoded protein: CASSQGANEQYF. The full variable domain, completed using reference TRBV7-6 and TRBJ2-7, is GAGVSQSPRYKVTKRGQDVALRCDPISGHVSLYWYRQALGQGPEFLTYFNYEAQQDKSGLPNDRFSAERPEGSISTLTIQRTEQRDSAMYRCASSQGANEQYFGPGTRLTVT.